These 30 T cell receptor beta chains share one sample of origin, sequenced in a study of T cells after yellow fever vaccination. In TCRdb, the 5' RACE reads were re-called with MiXCR into one record per CDR3 protein. The sample gives about 150,000 distinct CDR3 sequences, about 7% of which show up once; under 0.8% is in the top ten. Sample: CD4+ T cells sorted from PBMCs, taken 10 days after the yellow fever booster vaccination. Receptor source: a young man who received the YFV17D yellow fever vaccine.

The sample holds a few counts of this clonotype. The chain carries TRBV7-8 and TRBJ2-7; D not certain. Looked up from germline, CDR1 is SGHVS and CDR2 is FQNEAQ. The CDR3 has 13 amino acids. The V end was cut by 3 bases, the J end by 1 base, with 7 bases between. Written as DNA, the CDR3 is TGTGCCAGCAGCTTCGGACGGTCCTACGAGCAGTACTTC. Its translation is CASSFGRSYEQYF. The entire variable domain, with the rest obtained from reference TRBV7-8 and TRBJ2-7, is as follows: GAGVSQSPRYKVAKRGQDVALRCDPISGHVSLFWYQQALGQGPEFLTYFQNEAQLDKSGLPSDRFFAERPEGSVSTLKIQRTQQEDSAVYLCASSFGRSYEQYFGPGTRLTVT.

This clonotype has a count of ten or more. The V gene is TRBV10-3, the J gene TRBJ2-1; 7 bases map to TRBD2. This CDR3 has 16 amino acids. Per the germline V gene, CDR1 is ENHRY and CDR2 is SYGVKD. V dropped 7 bases and J dropped 8; count of bases not matched to a gene: 17. The chain's CDR3 is CAITSEPSGPIYEQFF. The CDR3 nucleotides are TGTGCCATCACCAGCGAGCCTAGCGGACCTATTTATGAGCAGTTCTTC.

This clonotype was recorded many times. This chain's CDR3 is CASSIGQGGGEQYF. The CDR3 DNA reads TGCGCCAGCAGCATCGGACAGGGTGGGGGCGAGCAGTACTTC. This chain connects TRBV5-1 to TRBJ2-7; 8 bases line up with TRBD1. J lost 6 bases, V lost 4 bases, and 9 bases had no gene match. Per germline, CDR1 SGHRS and CDR2 YFSETQ. This CDR3 is 14 amino acids long.

At least ten counts were recorded for this clonotype. This sequence joins TRBV20-1 and TRBJ2-5; 9 bases line up with TRBD1. Per germline, CDR1 DFQATT and CDR2 SNEGSKA (reference sequence). The trim removed 3 bases at V and 2 bases at J, leaving 7 bases unmatched. This CDR3 is 15 amino acids long. The CDR3 nucleotides are TGCAGTGCTAGTCGACAGGGGGTTGGTCAAGAGACCCAGTACTTC. Amino acids: CSASRQGVGQETQYF.

As for this clonotype: A much larger clone lies a single base off, so this may be a read error. This chain links TRBV20-1 with TRBJ1-5; 7 bases match TRBD1. The V gene end was trimmed by 6 bases and the J gene end by 7 bases; junction bases not matched to a gene: 9. This CDR3 spans 13 amino acids. Germline V gene lookup returns CDR1 DFQATT and CDR2 SNEGSKA (reference sequence). The CDR3 region is CSARQGPKQPQHF. CDR3 sequence (DNA): TGCAGTGCCAGACAGGGACCCAAGCAGCCCCAGCATTTT.

This clonotype was observed a few times. CDR3 DNA: TGTGCCAGCTCACCACCTTCCGGGGCGGGCACCGGGGAGCTGTTTTTT. As protein: CASSPPSGAGTGELFF. This chain links TRBV18 with TRBJ2-2; D is tentatively TRBD1 or TRBD2 (5 bases each). Trimming left V 0 bases short and J 4 bases short, with 12 bases between. Germline V CDR1 and CDR2: KGHSH, LQKENI. The CDR3 consists of 16 residues.

This clonotype showed up many times. The chain carries TRBV15 and TRBJ2-2; perhaps D is TRBD1 or TRBD2 (6 bases each). Germline lookup yields CDR1 LNHNV and CDR2 YYDKDF (reference sequence). V lost 2 bases and J 4 bases, leaving 14 bases between the germline ends. The CDR3 is 16 residues long. The chain's CDR3 is CATSRPEGVGTGELFF. In nucleotides, the CDR3 is TGTGCCACCAGCAGACCGGAGGGGGTTGGCACCGGGGAGCTGTTTTTT.

This clonotype was counted at least ten times. This chain connects TRBV5-1 to TRBJ2-7; TRBD1 matches 7 bases. The J segment lost 1 base and the V segment lost 4 bases, leaving 11 bases of the junction unmatched. This CDR3 has 16 amino acids. CDR1 is SGHRS, CDR2 YFSETQ, per germline. CDR3 sequence (DNA): TGCGCCAGCAGCCCCCAGAGGGACAGTGGGTCCTACGAGCAGTACTTC. Translating gives CASSPQRDSGSYEQYF.

This clonotype was seen many times. The V call is TRBV20-1, the J call TRBJ2-1; 11 bases fit TRBD2. Germline V CDR1 and CDR2: DFQATT, SNEGSKA (reference sequence). This CDR3 has 16 amino acids. J lost 4 bases, V lost 2 bases, and 7 bases had no gene match. The CDR3 nucleotides read TGCAGTGCTAGACTGACTAGCGGGATTTTGTACAATGAGCAGTTCTTC. Its protein is CSARLTSGILYNEQFF.

J is TRBJ2-1 and V is TRBV5-1; 7 bases are shared with TRBD2. V lost 4 bases, J lost 4 bases, and 14 bases stayed unmatched. Germline V gene sequence: CDR1 SGHRS, CDR2 YFSETQ. The CDR3 has 17 residues. The CDR3: CASSQGSTSAGYNEQFF. CDR3 in DNA: TGCGCCAGCAGCCAGGGAAGCACTAGCGCCGGGTACAATGAGCAGTTCTTC.

This clonotype showed up many times. V usage is TRBV5-6 and J usage is TRBJ1-1; 7 bases map to TRBD1. Trimming took 6 bases from V and 1 from J; bases not matched to a gene: 6. Germline lookup yields CDR1 SGHDT and CDR2 YYEEEE. This CDR3 comprises 14 residues. This CDR3 is CASTMTGKNTEAFF. CDR3 nucleotide sequence: TGTGCCAGCACTATGACAGGGAAGAACACTGAAGCTTTCTTT.

This clonotype was seen repeatedly, ten times or more. The rearrangement joins TRBV7-2 to TRBJ2-7; 8 bases map to TRBD1. V lost 4 bases, J lost 5 bases, and 10 bases stayed unmatched. The CDR3 extends over 15 amino acids. Germline values: CDR1 SGHTA, CDR2 FQGNSA. The CDR3 DNA sequence: TGTGCCAGCAGCTCCCCCGGGACAGGTCGGCACGAGCAGTACTTC. This gives the protein CASSSPGTGRHEQYF.

The rearrangement joins TRBV30 to TRBJ2-4; D assignment may be TRBD1 or TRBD2 (5 bases each). The CDR3 totals 14 residues. The germline CDR1 and CDR2 sequences are GTSNPN and SVGIG (reference sequence). Trimming removed 2 bases from V and 12 bases from J, with 20 bases in between. CDR3 protein: CAWSQDQPGSSQYF. As DNA, the CDR3 is TGTGCCTGGAGTCAGGACCAACCAGGGAGCAGTCAGTACTTC.

The chain recombines TRBV5-1 with TRBJ2-6, with TRBD1 as a possible D gene (6 bases). Germline V CDR1 and CDR2: SGHRS, YFSETQ. V was shortened by 2 bases and J by 1 base, with 13 bases between the two germline ends. The CDR3 is made up of 17 amino acids. The CDR3 loop is CASSFHVRGSGANVLTF. CDR3 coding DNA: TGCGCCAGCAGCTTTCACGTCAGGGGATCTGGGGCCAACGTCCTGACTTTC. The full variable domain, in which reference TRBV5-1 and TRBJ2-6 provide the parts outside the CDR3, is KAGVTQTPRYLIKTRGQQVTLSCSPISGHRSVSWYQQTPGQGLQFLFEYFSETQRNKGNFPGRFSGRQFSNSRSEMNVSTLELGDSALYLCASSFHVRGSGANVLTFGAGSRLTVL.

This clonotype was seen at least ten times. The J gene is TRBJ2-1, the V gene TRBV7-8, with 10 bases fitting TRBD2. The junction had 2 bases not matched to a gene; V was cut back by 3 bases and J by 3 bases. The germline V gene has CDR1 SGHVS and CDR2 FQNEAQ. CDR3 length: 15 amino acids. The CDR3 bases are TGTGCCAGCAGCTTGGGACTAGCGATCTACAATGAGCAGTTCTTC. Residues: CASSLGLAIYNEQFF.

This clonotype was counted between two and nine times. The CDR3 spells CASSQDVVPGQGRSQHF. Written as DNA, the CDR3 is TGTGCCAGCAGCCAAGATGTCGTGCCGGGACAGGGACGGTCCCAGCATTTT. The genes are TRBV4-2 and TRBJ1-5, with 9 bases aligning to TRBD1. Looked up from germline, CDR1 is LGHNA and CDR2 is YNFKEQ. The CDR3 covers 17 residues. The trim removed 0 bases at V and 11 bases at J, leaving 14 bases unmatched.

There are many counts of this clonotype. This chain links TRBV11-2 with TRBJ2-3; 8 nucleotides line up with TRBD2. CDR3 length: 16 amino acids. V shed 0 bases, J shed 2 bases, and the junction held 4 bases outside the gene matches. CDR1 is SGHAT and CDR2 is FQNNGV in the germline V gene. CDR3 region: CASSLEGGRTTDTQYF. The CDR3 nucleotides are TGTGCCAGCAGCTTAGAGGGCGGGAGGACCACAGATACGCAGTATTTT.

The sample holds a few counts of this clonotype. The CDR3 region is CASSPRTTGGGVGNYGYTF. CDR3 nucleotides: TGCGCCAGCAGCCCGCGTACCACTGGAGGAGGGGTGGGTAACTATGGCTACACCTTC. The rearrangement uses TRBV5-1 and TRBJ1-2, with D tentatively TRBD1 (5 bases). V lost 4 bases and J lost 1, with 26 bases in between. The CDR3 spans 19 residues. Germline values: CDR1 SGHRS, CDR2 YFSETQ.

This clonotype showed up many times. The CDR3 is CASSSRGERYEQYF. The CDR3 coding sequence is TGTGCCAGCAGTTCCCGTGGAGAGCGCTACGAGCAGTACTTC. This chain connects TRBV12-3 or TRBV12-4 to TRBJ2-7; D is unresolved. Trimming shortened V by 4 bases and J by 3 bases, and 13 bases separated the two germline ends. This CDR3 is 14 amino acids long.

The CDR3 loop reads CASSGTSWSDTQYF. The CDR3 DNA reads TGTGCCAGCTCGGGGACTAGCTGGTCAGATACGCAGTATTTT. The chain is built from TRBV28 and TRBJ2-3; 9 nucleotides agree with TRBD2. Trimming cost V 8 bases and J 4 bases; bases outside gene matches: 7. This CDR3 spans 14 amino acids. Germline CDR1 reads MDHEN; CDR2 reads SYDVKM.

In this sample, this clonotype turned up many times. The chain employs TRBV11-2 and TRBJ1-5; unclear D gene. This CDR3 has 12 residues. Trimming cost V 5 bases and J 7 bases, with 9 bases left between them. Germline values: CDR1 SGHAT, CDR2 FQNNGV. Here the CDR3 reads CASSQGRQPQHF. The CDR3 coding sequence is TGTGCCAGCAGCCAAGGGCGACAGCCCCAGCATTTT. Looking up the rest from reference TRBV11-2 and TRBJ1-5 gives the full variable domain: EAGVAQSPRYKIIEKRQSVAFWCNPISGHATLYWYQQILGQGPKLLIQFQNNGVVDDSQLPKDRFSAERLKGVDSTLKIQPAKLEDSAVYLCASSQGRQPQHFGDGTRLSIL.

The chain combines TRBV7-8 with TRBJ1-3; 8 nucleotides match TRBD1. This CDR3 has 17 residues. Unmatched junction bases numbered 12, after V lost 1 base and J lost 7 bases. From germline, CDR1 is SGHVS and CDR2 FQNEAQ. CDR3 in DNA: TGTGCCAGCAGCTTAGGGTCCCGGACAGGGCGGCTCAACACCATATATTTT. Protein sequence: CASSLGSRTGRLNTIYF.

At least ten counts were recorded for this clonotype. The chain combines TRBV10-3 with TRBJ2-3, with D tentatively TRBD1 (5 bases). This CDR3 has 12 amino acids. The germline V and J ends were trimmed by 10 bases and 6 bases, with 14 bases remaining between them. The V gene's germline CDR1 is ENHRY and CDR2 SYGVKD. CDR3 region: CATTGMRDTQYF. The CDR3, as DNA: TGTGCCACCACAGGTATGAGGGATACGCAGTATTTT.

This clonotype was seen at least ten times. One end of the junction does not line up with germline, which may come from a read error. The CDR3 protein is CASSSSGIAGLYF. In nucleotides, the CDR3 is TGTGCCAGCAGTTCCTCCGGGATTGCGGGTTTGTATTTT. The rearrangement joins TRBV12-3 or TRBV12-4 to TRBJ1-5; no reliable D call. The CDR3 consists of 13 residues.

This clonotype was found many times. The genes are TRBV7-8 and TRBJ2-3; 9 nucleotides agree with TRBD1. The CDR3 totals 20 residues. Germline V gene lookup returns CDR1 SGHVS and CDR2 FQNEAQ. The trim removed 5 bases at V and 1 base at J, leaving 19 bases unmatched. The CDR3 DNA reads as TGTGCCAGCAGCGAAGCGTGGGGACAGGGCCTAGCGGACGGCACAGATACGCAGTATTTT. Its protein is CASSEAWGQGLADGTDTQYF.

This clonotype was counted ten times or more. V gene TRBV7-2 combines with J gene TRBJ2-1; 9 positions agree with TRBD2. The CDR3 consists of 15 residues. Losses at the gene ends were 4 bases for V and 6 bases for J; bases not matched to a gene: 7. Germline values: CDR1 SGHTA, CDR2 FQGNSA. The CDR3 is CASSSGTSRLNEQFF. CDR3 sequence (DNA): TGTGCCAGCAGCTCCGGGACTAGCCGCCTCAATGAGCAGTTCTTC.

This clonotype was detected many times. The chain links TRBV6-5 to TRBJ2-3; tentatively, D is TRBD2 (6 bases). Trimming stripped 2 bases from V and 0 bases from J, with 15 bases between. CDR3 length equals 17 residues. Germline V gives CDR1 MNHEY, CDR2 SVGAGI. CDR3 DNA: TGTGCCAGCAGTTACAGCTGGGGTGGGGGGAGCACAGATACGCAGTATTTT. Its protein product is CASSYSWGGGSTDTQYF.

The sample holds many counts of this clonotype. The V gene is TRBV29-1, the J gene TRBJ2-7; TRBD2 agrees at 10 bases. This CDR3 is built from 15 residues. In germline, CDR1 is SQVTM, CDR2 ANQGSEA. Germline trimming cut 5 bases from V and 7 bases from J; bases unmatched to any gene: 14. CDR3 sequence (DNA): TGCAGCGTTCTCCTCTGGGCTAGCGGGAGACAAGAGCAGTACTTC. It specifies CSVLLWASGRQEQYF.

This clonotype has ten or more counts. The rearrangement uses TRBV5-5 and TRBJ2-5, with TRBD2 identical over 9 bases. V shed 4 bases and J 1 base; nucleotides not matched to a gene: 8. The CDR3 runs to 16 residues. Germline V gives CDR1 SGHKS, CDR2 YYEKEE (reference sequence). CDR3 nucleotides: TGTGCCAGCAGCACCATAGCGGGAGATATCCAAGAGACCCAGTACTTC. This translates into CASSTIAGDIQETQYF.

This clonotype was found many times. The CDR3 nucleotides read TGTGCCAGCAGTCAGACCCTGATGGAGCAGTACTTC. Protein product: CASSQTLMEQYF. The chain has TRBV12-3 or TRBV12-4 and TRBJ2-7; D unclear. Between the trimmed V and J ends, which lost 5 bases and 7 bases, there was a span of 12 bases. The CDR3 covers 12 residues.